This TCR beta chain emerged from a study of cytomegalovirus exposure and HLA in healthy donors. Study-level information: In terms of ancestry, the Caucasian-associated cluster contained roughly 81% of the approximately 420 genotyped donors. The study's findings and limits: The classifier reportedly diagnosed cytomegalovirus status with high specificity and sensitivity. The only immune exposure information that was available was CMV serostatus.

Details on this clone: Antigen specificity is unknown.

PCR amplification relied on 60 Vbeta primers (plus 13 Jbeta primers). Authors' methods: Roughly 10 million shared chains were among roughly 81 million unique TCR beta chains counted in a later analysis. The repertoire was sequenced with immunoSEQ multiplex PCR; TCRdb's copy has only in-frame clones and lacks some. V, J and clone size are taken as reported in that table, and D and trimming were inferred from the DNA itself. The sample consists of 150,000 to 200,000 clones, approximately 79% of them appearing once. Germline values: CDR1 SEHNR, CDR2 FQNEAQ (reference sequence). CDR3 size: 18 residues. V shed 4 bases and J 0 bases; nucleotides not matched to a gene: 5.

This TCR was sampled from a woman aged 40 to 55 in good health and CMV-seronegative. Material: PBMCs. This rearrangement joins TRBV7-9 to TRBJ2-3, with 15 bases that match TRBD2. This CDR3 is CASSWGLAGGASTDTQYF. CDR3 DNA sequence: TGTGCCAGCAGCTGGGGACTAGCGGGGGGCGCTAGCACAGATACGCAGTATTTT.